This TCR beta chain was identified during a study of T cells in Graves' hyperthyroidism and ophthalmopathy. Researchers amplified the TCR beta CDR3 regions from RNA transcripts. The TCR CDR3 was amplified in a first-round RT-PCR using the HTBI primer set. TCRdb processed the multiplex PCR reads anew with MiXCR; each CDR3 protein has one entry. The top ten clones hold 34% of a sample with 250,000 to 400,000 distinct CDR3 sequences, approximately 15% of them seen once. From germline, CDR1 is MNHEY and CDR2 SMNVEV (reference sequence). The V and J ends lost 8 bases and 0 bases, in that order; junction bases with no gene match: 3. The CDR3 loop spans 14 amino acids. This clonotype was seen many times.

The TCR sequence derives from a woman aged 40 to 50 with Graves' ophthalmopathy. The rearrangement joins TRBV27 to TRBJ2-7; TRBD2 matches at 11 bases. What was sequenced was blood. The CDR3 spells CASGTSGSSYEQYF. Here the CDR3 DNA reads TGTGCCAGCGGCACTAGCGGGAGCTCCTACGAGCAGTACTTC.